This is a list of T cell receptor beta chains from one sample in a study of T cell responses to AZD1222 COVID-19 vaccine. Sequencing was performed with immunoSEQ multiplex PCR; in TCRdb, only in-frame clones are kept and a portion is missing. This sample has over 100,000 clones; 86% occur once, and the top ten carry around 5%. Sequencing was performed on peripheral blood, taken on day 0 of AZD1222 vaccination. These receptors were obtained from an adult in good health. Each CDR3 is given with its conserved first and last residue. The order of the fields is V gene, D gene, clone size, J gene, CDR3 length, CDR3 protein, CDR3 DNA. A D gene is named only where the DNA matches it firmly. Only part of the rows carry a size: once, few, many, or a class if the clone is expanded.

>TRBV28|-|-|TRBJ2-4|15
CASRIGGGEENIQYF
TGTGCCAGCAGGATTGGAGGGGGCGAGGAAAACATTCAGTACTTC
>TRBV19|-|-|TRBJ2-4|15
CASGRGQLAKNIQYF
TGTGCCAGTGGGCGGGGACAGCTAGCCAAAAACATTCAGTACTTC
>TRBV30|-|-|TRBJ1-6|14
CAWSVPGFSSPLHF
TGTGCCTGGAGTGTACCAGGGTTCTCTTCTCCCCTCCACTTT
>TRBV28|TRBD1|-|TRBJ1-4|11
CASHRGGKLFF
TGTGCCAGTCACAGGGGAGGGAAACTGTTTTTT
>TRBV5-4|-|-|TRBJ1-6|14
CASSLGGGNSPLHF
TGTGCCAGCAGCTTGGGTGGGGGTAATTCACCCCTCCACTTT
>TRBV7-2|-|-|TRBJ2-5|15
CASSSRDRMEETQYF
TGTGCCAGCAGCTCGAGAGACAGAATGGAGGAGACCCAGTACTTC
>TRBV12-5|-|-|TRBJ1-2|13
CASGSPPGYGYTF
TGTGCTAGTGGTTCCCCTCCGGGTTATGGCTACACCTTC
>TRBV5-6|TRBD1|-|TRBJ1-1|15
CASSPERGLNTEAFF
TGTGCCAGCAGCCCCGAGAGGGGGCTGAACACTGAAGCTTTCTTT
>TRBV2|TRBD1|once|TRBJ1-4|14
CASRDRGIDEKLFF
TGTGCCAGCAGAGACAGGGGGATAGATGAAAAACTGTTTTTT
>TRBV7-2|-|-|TRBJ1-6|13
CASSKTLDSPLHF
TGTGCCAGCAGCAAGACCCTTGATTCACCCCTCCACTTT
>TRBV4-3|TRBD1|few|TRBJ2-2|17
CASSQDLGQGRVGELFF
TGCGCCAGCAGCCAAGATTTGGGACAGGGTCGTGTCGGGGAGCTGTTTTTT
>TRBV18|-|-|TRBJ1-3|16
CASSQNRASSGNTIYF
TGTGCCAGCTCACAGAACAGGGCCTCCTCTGGAAACACCATATATTTT
>TRBV27|TRBD1|-|TRBJ1-5|14
CASSLGQGVGPQHF
TGTGCCAGCAGTTTGGGACAGGGGGTTGGACCCCAGCATTTT
>TRBV2|-|-|TRBJ1-6|15
CASSDTGDINSPLHF
TGTGCCAGCAGTGATACGGGGGACATTAATTCACCCCTCCACTTT
>TRBV10-2|-|-|TRBJ1-1|13
CASSVRQGSEAFF
TGCGCCAGCAGTGTCCGTCAGGGAAGTGAAGCTTTCTTT
>TRBV6-2/TRBV6-3|TRBD2|-|TRBJ2-1|14
CASSDSGLAPEQFF
TGTGCCAGCAGTGACTCGGGACTAGCCCCTGAGCAGTTCTTC
>TRBV4-1|-|-|TRBJ1-1|13
CASSQVGGGEAFF
TGCGCCAGCAGCCAAGTGGGAGGGGGAGAAGCTTTCTTT
>TRBV30|TRBD2|-|TRBJ2-7|18
CAWSGGTSGGPTPYEQYF
TGTGCCTGGAGTGGAGGGACTAGCGGGGGGCCAACTCCCTACGAGCAGTACTTC
>TRBV28|-|-|TRBJ1-5|14
CASSPPGSNQPQHF
TGTGCCAGCAGTCCACCTGGTAGCAATCAGCCCCAGCATTTT
>TRBV29-1|-|-|TRBJ2-7|13
CSARETISYEQYF
TGCAGCGCTCGGGAGACAATCTCCTACGAGCAGTACTTC